The present T cell receptor beta chain was sequenced within a study of cytomegalovirus exposure and HLA in healthy donors. About the study: Unique TCRs from HLA-typed donors, around 93 million of them, were held in an early data release.

Regarding the study as a whole: The authors later found most CMV-associated TCR beta chains appeared HLA-restricted. The study designated 164 TCR beta chains cytomegalovirus-associated. There were reportedly fewer N-insertions in an Asian-associated ancestry cluster than the approximately 670-donor mean, in a later analysis.

The study ran its PCR with 60 Vbeta and 13 Jbeta primers. The protocol was immunoSEQ multiplex PCR, while the TCRdb copy is restricted to in-frame clones and leaves out a portion. The sample yields 90,000 to 110,000 clones, less than 85% seen once. Per the germline V gene, CDR1 is SGHTA and CDR2 is FQGNSA. Trimming pared 5 bases from V and 0 bases from J, leaving 4 bases between. The CDR3 totals 12 residues. Turning to this clone: Its antigen is undetermined.

This clonotype was sampled from a man in his forties or fifties in good health and CMV-seropositive. Sequencing was performed on PBMCs. This chain connects TRBV7-2 to TRBJ1-1, with no clear D. CDR3 DNA: TGTGCCAGCAGCACAATGAACACTGAAGCTTTCTTT. Protein product: CASSTMNTEAFF.